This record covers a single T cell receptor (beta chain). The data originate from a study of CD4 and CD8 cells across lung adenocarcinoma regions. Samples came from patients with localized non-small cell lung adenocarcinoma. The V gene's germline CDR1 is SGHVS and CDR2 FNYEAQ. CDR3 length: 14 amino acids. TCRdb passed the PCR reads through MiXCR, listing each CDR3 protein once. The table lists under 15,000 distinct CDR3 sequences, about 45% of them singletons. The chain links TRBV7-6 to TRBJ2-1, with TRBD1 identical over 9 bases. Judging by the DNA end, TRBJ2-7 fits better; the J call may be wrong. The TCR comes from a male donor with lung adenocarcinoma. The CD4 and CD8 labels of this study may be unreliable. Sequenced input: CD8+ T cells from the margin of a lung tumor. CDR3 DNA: TGTGCCAGCAGCTTCCGACAGGGGGTTGACGAGCAGTACTTC. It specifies CASSFRQGVDEQYF.